The T cell receptor beta chain described here comes from a study of T cells in women clearing cervical HPV infection. Study outcomes and limitations: CIN3+ cases had significantly higher TCR richness than controls; evenness did not differ.

There are 16 residues in the CDR3. V lost 4 bases to trimming and J lost 7 bases; unmatched junction nucleotides: 14. CDR1 is PRHDT and CDR2 is FYEKMQ in the germline V gene (reference sequence). Concerning this clone: Its specificity is unknown. The read ends 3 residues shy of where the CDR3 ends; the end is completed using the germline J gene.

The method was immunoSEQ multiplex PCR; TCRdb's version includes in-frame clones alone and lacks a portion of them. The sample holds some 39,000 clones. J is TRBJ1-2 and V is TRBV13; 8 nucleotides align to TRBD1. The sequencing sample was made of blood buffy coat. The source is a woman aged 18 to 69 with a cervical HPV16 infection that either progressed to CIN3+ or cleared (not recorded which). The CDR3 DNA, read in part, is TGTGCCAGCAGCTCGACGGACAGGGTGGGTATGGGTGGC. Translated, it gives CASSSTDRVGMGG. In full, the CDR3 reads CASSSTDRVGMGGYTF.